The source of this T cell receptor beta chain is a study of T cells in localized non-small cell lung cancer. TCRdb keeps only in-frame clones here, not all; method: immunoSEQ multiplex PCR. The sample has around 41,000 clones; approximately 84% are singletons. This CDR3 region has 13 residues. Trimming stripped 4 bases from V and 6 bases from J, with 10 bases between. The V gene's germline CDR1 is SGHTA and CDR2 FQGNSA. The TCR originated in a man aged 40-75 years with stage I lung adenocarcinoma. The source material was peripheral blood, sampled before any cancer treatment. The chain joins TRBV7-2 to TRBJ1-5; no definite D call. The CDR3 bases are TGTGCCAGCAGCTATTTCCGTTCTCAGCCCCAGCATTTT. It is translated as CASSYFRSQPQHF.